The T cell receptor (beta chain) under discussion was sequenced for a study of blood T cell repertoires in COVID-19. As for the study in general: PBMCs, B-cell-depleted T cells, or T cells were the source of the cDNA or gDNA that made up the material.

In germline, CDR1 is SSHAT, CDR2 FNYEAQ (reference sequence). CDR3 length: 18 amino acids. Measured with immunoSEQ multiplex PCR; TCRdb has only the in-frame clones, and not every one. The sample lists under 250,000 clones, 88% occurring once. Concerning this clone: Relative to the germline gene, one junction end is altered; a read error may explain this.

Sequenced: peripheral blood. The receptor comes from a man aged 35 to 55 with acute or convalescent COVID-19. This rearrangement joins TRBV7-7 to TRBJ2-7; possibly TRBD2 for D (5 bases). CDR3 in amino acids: CASSPTEPADCYSYEQYF. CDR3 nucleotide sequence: TGTGCTAGCAGCCCGACGGAACCGGCGGACTGTTACTCCTACGAGCAGTACTTC.